This entry features one TCR beta chain sequence. This specimen belongs to a study of CD8 T cells in Susac syndrome. The patients serving as multiple sclerosis controls were treatment-naive. They had stable or active relapsing-remitting disease and fulfilled revised McDonald criteria. RNA in amounts of roughly 0.5 to 1 ug was reverse transcribed with random hexamers. Across 54 Vbeta and 13 Jbeta, TCR beta CDR3 was amplified with immunoSEQ multiplex PCR. TCRdb fed the immunoSEQ multiplex PCR reads into MiXCR, producing one record per CDR3 protein. The table lists about 300,000 distinct CDR3 sequences, roughly 85% of them singletons. V shed 3 bases and J shed 2 bases, with 11 bases lying between them. Germline-derived CDR1 and CDR2 are SGHDT and YYEEEE. The CDR3 is 14 amino acids.

The TCR originated in a human donor with multiple sclerosis. The chain combines TRBV5-6 with TRBJ2-5; D perhaps matches TRBD2 (5 bases). Specimen: CD8+ T cells from PBMCs. CDR3 sequence: CASSSTRNQETQYF. Written as DNA, the CDR3 is TGTGCCAGCAGCTCTACTAGAAATCAAGAGACCCAGTACTTC.